The rows below give T cell receptor beta chains drawn from one sample of a study of blood T cell repertoires in COVID-19. Profiling relied on immunoSEQ multiplex PCR, and the TCRdb table lists in-frame clones only, not all of them. The sample yields fewer than 450,000 clones, roughly 91% seen once. The sequencing sample was made of PBMCs or T cells enriched from blood (not recorded which). All receptors come from a man between 18 and 35 years old who had recovered from COVID-19. Both conserved end residues are part of each CDR3. A D gene is named only where the DNA matches it firmly. The size field is filled for only some rows; it gives once, few, many or a size class.

clone_size,j_call,v_call,d_call,cdr3_aa,cdr3_nt
-,TRBJ2-3,TRBV9,-,CASSGTLSGAPTDTQYF,TGTGCCAGCAGCGGAACCTTATCCGGAGCCCCCACAGATACGCAGTATTTT
-,TRBJ1-1,TRBV6-5,-,CASTPRLRTHTEAFF,TGTGCCAGCACCCCCAGATTACGGACTCACACTGAAGCTTTCTTT
-,TRBJ2-7,TRBV27,-,CASSFAGISYEQYF,TGTGCCAGCAGTTTTGCAGGGATATCCTACGAGCAGTACTTC
-,TRBJ2-3,TRBV19,TRBD2,CASSIDHSTSGGTDTQYF,TGTGCCAGTAGTATAGACCATTCGACTAGCGGGGGCACAGATACGCAGTATTTT
-,TRBJ1-4,TRBV5-4,TRBD1,CASSRTGSTNEKLFF,TGTGCCAGCAGCAGGACAGGCTCAACTAATGAAAAACTGTTTTTT
-,TRBJ2-3,TRBV28,TRBD1,CASSLGQLFRDRLTDTQYF,TGTGCCAGCAGTTTGGGACAACTTTTCCGGGACAGGTTAACAGATACGCAGTATTTT
once,TRBJ1-3,TRBV11-3,-,CASSTDEGDTIYF,TGTGCCAGCAGCACGGACGAAGGGGACACCATATATTTT
-,TRBJ1-6,TRBV9,TRBD1,CASSGDRANGSPLHF,TGTGCCAGCAGCGGCGACAGGGCGAATGGTTCACCCCTCCACTTT
-,TRBJ2-7,TRBV30,TRBD1,CAWSQFGDRGRYEQYF,TGTGCCTGGAGTCAGTTCGGCGACAGGGGTCGGTACGAGCAGTACTTC
-,TRBJ2-1,TRBV29-1,TRBD2,CSVEGGGANEQFF,TGCAGCGTTGAGGGGGGAGGGGCCAATGAGCAGTTCTTC
-,TRBJ1-3,TRBV5-1,TRBD1,CASSSRQGAVGNTIYF,TGCGCCAGCAGCTCCCGGCAGGGGGCGGTCGGAAACACCATATATTTT
-,TRBJ1-5,TRBV9,-,CASSVGQSNQPQHF,TGTGCCAGCAGCGTAGGGCAGTCCAATCAGCCCCAGCATTTT
-,TRBJ1-2,TRBV6-5,-,CASRVDRDNNYGYTF,TGTGCCAGCAGGGTAGACCGGGACAACAACTATGGCTACACCTTC
-,TRBJ1-1,TRBV12-3/TRBV12-4,TRBD1,CASSFRGQGEAFF,TGTGCCAGCAGTTTCAGGGGACAGGGTGAAGCTTTCTTT
-,TRBJ1-5,TRBV18,-,CASSPKRYSNQPQHF,TGTGCCAGCTCACCTAAGAGATATAGCAATCAGCCCCAGCATTTT
-,TRBJ2-3,TRBV19,-,CASNFAGAIDTQYF,TGTGCCAGTAATTTCGCAGGGGCGATCGATACGCAGTATTTT
-,TRBJ1-1,TRBV11-2,-,CASSPPAPRPEAFF,TGTGCCAGCAGCCCGCCCGCCCCGCGGCCTGAAGCTTTCTTT
-,TRBJ1-1,TRBV29-1,-,CSGGEMNTEAFF,TGCAGCGGCGGAGAGATGAACACTGAAGCTTTCTTT
-,TRBJ2-7,TRBV11-2,TRBD1,CASSPRQGVSYEQYF,TGTGCCAGCAGCCCCCGACAGGGGGTATCGTACGAGCAGTACTTC
once,TRBJ2-3,TRBV11-2,-,CASSLGGLPVGDTQYF,TGTGCCAGCAGCTTAGGCGGGCTACCTGTGGGAGATACGCAGTATTTT
-,TRBJ2-7,TRBV20-1,-,CSAGPGDEQYF,TGCAGTGCTGGGCCGGGGGACGAGCAGTACTTC
-,TRBJ2-1,TRBV24-1,TRBD2,CATSSSGRDYNEQFF,TGTGCCACATCGAGCAGCGGGAGGGACTACAATGAGCAGTTCTTC
-,TRBJ2-1,TRBV29-1,TRBD2,CSVEDLRLAGGGSYNEQFF,TGCAGCGTTGAAGATCTTCGTCTAGCGGGAGGGGGCTCCTACAATGAGCAGTTCTTC
-,TRBJ1-1,TRBV13,-,CASSWGERGSTEAFF,TGTGCCAGCAGCTGGGGAGAACGGGGTAGCACTGAAGCTTTCTTT
-,TRBJ1-6,TRBV2,-,CASRGGYNSPLHF,TGTGCCAGCAGGGGGGGATATAATTCACCCCTCCACTTT
-,TRBJ2-7,TRBV4-1,-,CASSRILRDSGREGQYF,TGCGCCAGCAGCCGAATTCTCCGGGACAGCGGGAGAGAGGGGCAGTACTTC
-,TRBJ1-1,TRBV10-3,-,CAISTRGPVDTEAFF,TGTGCCATCAGTACTCGCGGGCCGGTAGACACTGAAGCTTTCTTT
-,TRBJ2-1,TRBV11-2,-,CASSNLRQGEQFF,TGTGCCAGCAGCAATCTCCGGCAGGGTGAGCAGTTCTTC
-,TRBJ1-2,TRBV15,-,CATSRGPARGYGYTF,TGTGCCACCAGCAGAGGCCCCGCTCGGGGCTATGGCTACACCTTC
once,TRBJ2-7,TRBV10-3,-,CAISEEVGAPYEQYF,TGTGCCATCAGTGAGGAGGTGGGGGCCCCCTACGAGCAGTACTTC
-,TRBJ2-1,TRBV6-5,TRBD1,CATSRTGGAEQFF,TGTGCCACCTCCCGGACAGGGGGGGCTGAGCAGTTCTTC
-,TRBJ2-1,TRBV10-3,-,CAISEFQGGGEQFF,TGTGCCATCAGTGAGTTTCAGGGAGGTGGTGAGCAGTTCTTC
-,TRBJ1-2,TRBV6-1,-,CASSEAAGIYGYTF,TGTGCCAGCAGTGAAGCTGCAGGGATCTATGGCTACACCTTC
once,TRBJ1-2,TRBV7-8,TRBD1,CASSLGQGNGYTF,TGTGCCAGCAGCTTAGGACAGGGGAATGGCTACACCTTC
-,TRBJ1-2,TRBV5-1,TRBD1,CASSAGQGGMDGYTF,TGCGCCAGCAGCGCAGGACAGGGGGGTATGGATGGCTACACCTTC
-,TRBJ2-7,TRBV9,TRBD1,CASSHGVGDRDEQYF,TGTGCCAGCAGCCACGGGGTAGGCGACAGGGACGAGCAGTACTTC
once,TRBJ1-1,TRBV7-9,-,CASSRGGLMNTEAFF,TGTGCCAGCAGCCGGGGGGGACTGATGAACACTGAAGCTTTCTTT
-,TRBJ1-5,TRBV5-1,-,CASSEAAGNQPQHF,TGCGCCAGCAGTGAGGCGGCGGGAAATCAGCCCCAGCATTTT
-,TRBJ2-1,TRBV24-1,TRBD2,CATSDLSGRSEQFF,TGTGCCACCAGTGATTTGAGCGGGAGGAGTGAGCAGTTCTTC
-,TRBJ1-1,TRBV4-1,-,CASSQGQRTEAFF,TGCGCCAGCAGCCAAGGGCAACGCACTGAAGCTTTCTTT
-,TRBJ2-1,TRBV6-4,TRBD2,CASSPTSGTYNEQFF,TGTGCCAGCAGTCCGACTAGCGGGACCTACAATGAGCAGTTCTTC
-,TRBJ1-5,TRBV7-6,-,CASSKGRGGVDQPQHF,TGTGCCAGCAGCAAAGGGAGGGGGGGCGTCGATCAGCCCCAGCATTTT
-,TRBJ1-5,TRBV2,TRBD1,CASSGRQGGQPQHF,TGTGCCAGCAGTGGGCGACAGGGGGGTCAGCCCCAGCATTTT
few,TRBJ2-5,TRBV7-8,-,CASSGRLAETQYF,TGTGCCAGCAGCGGAAGACTGGCGGAGACCCAGTACTTC
-,TRBJ2-1,TRBV18,TRBD2,CASSTGTRDEQFF,TGTGCCAGCTCTACCGGGACTAGGGATGAGCAGTTCTTC
-,TRBJ2-3,TRBV9,-,CASSVATTEGTDTQYF,TGTGCCAGCAGCGTAGCAACGACAGAGGGCACAGATACGCAGTATTTT
-,TRBJ1-4,TRBV2,TRBD1,CASRKTGNGNEKLFF,TGTGCCAGCAGGAAGACAGGGAACGGGAATGAAAAACTGTTTTTT
-,TRBJ2-7,TRBV5-1,TRBD2,CASSPLGGAYEQYF,TGCGCCAGCAGCCCACTGGGGGGGGCCTACGAGCAGTACTTC
-,TRBJ1-2,TRBV4-1,-,CASSHLPSNYGYTF,TGCGCCAGCAGCCATCTCCCGAGTAACTATGGCTACACCTTC
-,TRBJ1-1,TRBV7-8,-,CASSLARTMNTEAFF,TGTGCCAGCAGCTTAGCGCGGACAATGAACACTGAAGCTTTCTTT
-,TRBJ2-7,TRBV15,-,CATSRAPTGESEQYF,TGTGCCACCAGCAGAGCCCCTACGGGTGAGTCCGAGCAGTACTTC
-,TRBJ2-5,TRBV11-2,TRBD2,CASSPGLARETQYF,TGTGCCAGCAGCCCGGGACTAGCGAGAGAGACCCAGTACTTC